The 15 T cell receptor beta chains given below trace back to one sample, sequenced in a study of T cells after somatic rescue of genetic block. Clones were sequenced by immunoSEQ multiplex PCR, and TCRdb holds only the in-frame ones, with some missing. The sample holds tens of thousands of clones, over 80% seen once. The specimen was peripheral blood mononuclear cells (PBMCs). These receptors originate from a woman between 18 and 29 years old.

CDR3 nucleotide sequence: TGTGCCAGCAGCTTATGGTCTGGGGGCCTAGAGACCCAGTACTTC. This codes for CASSLWSGGLETQYF. The V and J genes are TRBV11-1 and TRBJ2-5; TRBD1 might be the D (6 bases). In germline, CDR1 is SGHAT, CDR2 FQDESV (reference sequence). The CDR3 is 15 amino acids. The V gene lost 2 bases and the J gene lost 4 bases, with 14 bases spanning the gap.

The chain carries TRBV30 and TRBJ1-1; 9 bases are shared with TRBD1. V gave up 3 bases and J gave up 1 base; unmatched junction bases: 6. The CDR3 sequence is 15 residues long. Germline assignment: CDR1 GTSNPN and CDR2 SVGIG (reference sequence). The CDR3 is CAWSPPDRGNTEAFF. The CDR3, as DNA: TGTGCCTGGAGCCCCCCGGACAGGGGGAACACTGAAGCTTTCTTT.

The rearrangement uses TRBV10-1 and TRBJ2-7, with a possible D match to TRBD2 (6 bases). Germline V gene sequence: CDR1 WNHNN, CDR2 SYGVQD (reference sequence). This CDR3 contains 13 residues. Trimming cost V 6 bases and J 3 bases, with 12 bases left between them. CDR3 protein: CASRPGAGYEQYF. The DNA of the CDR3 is TGCGCCAGCAGACCGGGAGCGGGCTACGAGCAGTACTTC.

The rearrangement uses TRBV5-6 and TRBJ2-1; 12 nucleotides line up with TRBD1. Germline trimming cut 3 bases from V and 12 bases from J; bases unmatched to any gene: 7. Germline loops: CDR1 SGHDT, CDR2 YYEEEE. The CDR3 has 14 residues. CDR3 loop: CASSYGTGGVSQFF. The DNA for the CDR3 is TGTGCCAGCAGCTACGGGACAGGGGGCGTATCGCAGTTCTTC.

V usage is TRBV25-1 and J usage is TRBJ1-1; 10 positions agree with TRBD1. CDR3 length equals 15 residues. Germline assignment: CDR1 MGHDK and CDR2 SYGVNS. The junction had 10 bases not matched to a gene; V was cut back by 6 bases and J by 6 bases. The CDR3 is CASRAGTGVFAEAFF. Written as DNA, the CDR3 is TGTGCCAGCAGGGCCGGGACAGGGGTTTTCGCTGAAGCTTTCTTT.

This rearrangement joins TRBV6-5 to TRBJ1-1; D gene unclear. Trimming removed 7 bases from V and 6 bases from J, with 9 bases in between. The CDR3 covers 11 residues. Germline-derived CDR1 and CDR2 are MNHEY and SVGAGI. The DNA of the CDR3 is TGTGCCAGCATTCGCGGCCCTGAAGCTTTCTTT. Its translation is CASIRGPEAFF.

The CDR3 nucleotides read TGCAGTGCTAACAGCCAAGAGACCCAGTACTTC. Its protein is CSANSQETQYF. The chain has TRBV20-1 and TRBJ2-5; D call uncertain. The CDR3 runs 11 residues. The V end was cut by 4 bases, the J end by 1 base, with 4 bases between. The germline CDR1 and CDR2 sequences are DFQATT and SNEGSKA (reference sequence).

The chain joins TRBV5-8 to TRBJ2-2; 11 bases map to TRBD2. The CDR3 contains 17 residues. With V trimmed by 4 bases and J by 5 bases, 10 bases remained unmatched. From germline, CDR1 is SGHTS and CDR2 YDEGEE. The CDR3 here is CASSPAPRLAGTGELFF. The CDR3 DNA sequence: TGTGCCAGCAGCCCGGCCCCGAGACTAGCGGGAACCGGGGAGCTGTTTTTT.

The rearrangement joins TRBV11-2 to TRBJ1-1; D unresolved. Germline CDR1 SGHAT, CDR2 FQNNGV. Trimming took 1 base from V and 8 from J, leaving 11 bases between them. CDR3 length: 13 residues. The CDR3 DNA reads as TGTGCCAGCAGCTTAGCGCAGGCCCCAGAAGCTTTCTTT. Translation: CASSLAQAPEAFF.

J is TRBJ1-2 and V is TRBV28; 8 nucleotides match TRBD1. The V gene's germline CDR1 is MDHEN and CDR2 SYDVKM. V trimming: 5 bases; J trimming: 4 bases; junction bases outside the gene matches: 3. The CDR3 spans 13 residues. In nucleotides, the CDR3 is TGTGCCAGCAGTCTCGGACAGGGCTATGGCTACACCTTC. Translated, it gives CASSLGQGYGYTF.

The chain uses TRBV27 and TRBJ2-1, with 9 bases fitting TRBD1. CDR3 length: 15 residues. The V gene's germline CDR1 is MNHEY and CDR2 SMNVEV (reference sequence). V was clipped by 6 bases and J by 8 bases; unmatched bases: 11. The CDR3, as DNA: TGTGCCAGCAGCAGTCGCCGGGACAGGGCGTATGAGCAGTTCTTC. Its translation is CASSSRRDRAYEQFF.

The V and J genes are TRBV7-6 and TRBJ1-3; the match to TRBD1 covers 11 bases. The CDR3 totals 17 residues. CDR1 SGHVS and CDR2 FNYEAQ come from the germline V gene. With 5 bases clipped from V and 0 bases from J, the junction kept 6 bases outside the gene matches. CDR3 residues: CASSPWTGGSSGNTIYF. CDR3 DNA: TGTGCCAGCAGCCCTTGGACAGGGGGCAGCTCTGGAAACACCATATATTTT.

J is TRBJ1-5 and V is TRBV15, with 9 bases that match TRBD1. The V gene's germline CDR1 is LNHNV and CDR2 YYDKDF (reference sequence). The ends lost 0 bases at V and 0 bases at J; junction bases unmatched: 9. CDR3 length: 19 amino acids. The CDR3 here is CATSRDLDRGSYSNQPQHF. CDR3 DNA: TGTGCCACCAGCAGAGATTTGGACAGGGGAAGTTATAGCAATCAGCCCCAGCATTTT.

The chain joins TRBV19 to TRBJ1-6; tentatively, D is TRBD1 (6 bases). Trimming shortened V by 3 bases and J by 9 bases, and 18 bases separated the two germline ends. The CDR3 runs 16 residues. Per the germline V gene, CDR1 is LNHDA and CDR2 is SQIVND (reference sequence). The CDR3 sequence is CASSISTGAGASPLHF. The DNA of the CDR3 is TGTGCCAGTAGTATCTCGACGGGGGCGGGAGCTTCACCCCTCCACTTT.

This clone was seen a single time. As DNA, the CDR3 is TGTGCCAGCAGCCCGAGACAGGCCCTCATGAACACTGAAGCTTTCTTT. Residues: CASSPRQALMNTEAFF. The chain is built from TRBV9 and TRBJ1-1, with a tentative D call TRBD1 (6 bases). The CDR3 length is 16 residues. The V end was cut by 4 bases, the J end by 0 bases, with 16 bases between. Germline CDR1 and CDR2: SGDLS and YYNGEE.